This TCR beta chain was sequenced for a study of blood T cells in healthy people across ages. Study-level information: Template switching recovered approximately one barcoded beta molecule for every two T cells.

A second PCR, run for about 7 to 11 cycles, used a sample-barcoded 5' primer plus a J-beta primer mix. TCRdb reprocessed the 5' RACE reads with MiXCR, giving one entry per CDR3 protein. The sample lists 1.4 million or so distinct CDR3 sequences, around 40% occurring once. The sample holds a few counts of this clonotype. Unmatched junction bases numbered 5, after V lost 5 bases and J lost 6 bases. Looked up from germline, CDR1 is LGHNA and CDR2 is YSLEER. There are 13 residues in the CDR3. Sequencing was carried out using blood. The TCR sequence derives from a woman aged 18-29 years in good health. The chain has TRBV4-3 and TRBJ2-3, with 7 positions matching TRBD1. The CDR3 DNA reads TGCGCCAGCAGCTATACCAGGGGGGATACGCAGTATTTT. It yields the protein CASSYTRGDTQYF.